Detailed here is one TCR beta chain. This clonotype came up many times. This clone's antigen is unknown. One base away there is no much larger clone; base qualities are not given. Systemically healthy Caucasian individuals from Russia, 39 in total and aged 6 to 90 years, were included as donors. Each donor gave ten milliliters of peripheral blood, collected into EDTA-treated Vacutainer tubes. Ficoll-Paque density-gradient centrifugation was used to isolate PBMCs, with at least 7 million per sample. Trizol reagent was used to extract total RNA from the PBMCs, yielding at least 5.5 micrograms per sample. The percentages of naive CD45RAhigh/CD27high T cells were determined by flow cytometry on a PBMC aliquot from every donor. Receptor amplification or capture employed 5' RACE. TCRdb lists the instrument as Illumina HiSeq 2500. A second PCR of roughly 6 to 12 cycles was run with a J-beta primer mix and a sample-barcoded 5' primer. A unique molecular identifier was introduced onto each TCR beta cDNA molecule by a template-switch 5' adaptor carrying 12 random nucleotides. At least 3 million CDR3-containing paired-end reads were obtained from each sample. All of the RNA was converted into first-strand cDNA using the Mint cDNA synthesis kit, with a TRBC-specific oligonucleotide serving as the primer. Following uracil-DNA glycosylase treatment, a first 18-cycle PCR with universal primers M1SS and BC2_uni_R was performed on all cDNA. The source study handled its data this way. For normalization, 1 million high-quality reads were randomly selected from each sample, with every read carrying a distinct molecular identifier. Instead of being binned into consensus sequences, reads that shared molecular identifiers were thrown out. MiTCR, run with a Q25 quality threshold and the strictest error-elimination algorithm, handled CDR3 identification, clonotype clustering and error correction. Lower-bound total TCR beta diversity was estimated with a nonparametric unseen species model using Euler transformation. TCRdb handled the public reads itself, with Q25 trimming in fastp and clone calling in MiXCR, and kept productive beta chains. One record per CDR3 amino acid sequence lists the most common genes and DNA. TCRdb, rather than the study authors, made the V and J calls. Counted in this sample were a few hundred thousand distinct CDR3 sequences; 25% to 30% of them appeared once. 25% to 30% of the sample goes to the ten largest clones.

This specimen belongs to a study of blood T cells in healthy people across ages (dated by TCRdb to between 2014 and 2017). Turning to the overall study: In model experiments, template switching captured about one uniquely barcoded TCR beta cDNA molecule for every two T cells. To track age-related changes in TCR beta repertoire diversity, the study relied on deep sequencing normalized with unique cDNA molecular identifiers. Four age groups were formed from the donors: young (average 16 years), middle-aged (approximately 39), aged (around 62) and long-lived (about 80). To avoid experimental bias, donors of different ages were distributed randomly across sequencing lanes. For two donors (one aged 18 to 30 and one aged 80 or older), the study analyzed two additional independent replicas of 1 million unique cDNA reads from the same blood draw.

The CDR3 starts with the cysteine, ends with the phenylalanine, and has 14 residues. Only the CDR3 DNA is retained, 42 bases long and in frame from the first base. Trimming removed 1 base from V and 4 bases from J, leaving 10 bases between the germline ends. Per the germline V gene, SGHVS is the CDR1 and FQNEAQ is the CDR2. What the work shows at the level of the full study, not this receptor alone: Estimates of total diversity based on one million sequenced T cells were considered lower bounds and underestimates. Donor CMV infection status was unknown, potentially confounding age-related changes in expanded clonotypes. There was a strong correlation between observed TCR beta diversity and the percentage of naive T cells measured by flow cytometry. Observed TCR beta diversity per million T cells fell roughly linearly with age, and a significant reduction was already apparent by age approximately 41. Conclusive comparison of naive and antigen-experienced compartments was prevented by the profiling of bulk unsorted PBMCs. Compared with the aged group, the long-lived group had more naive CD4+ T cells, fewer expanded clones and increased TCR diversity, suggesting age selection.

The V and J genes are TRBV7-8 and TRBJ1-1; possibly the D gene is TRBD1, per 6 matching bases. The specimen sequenced was blood. The clonotype was recovered from a woman in her sixties or seventies in good health. The CDR3 reads as follows: CASSLGGGPTEAFF. The nucleotide sequence is given as TGTGCCAGCAGCTTAGGAGGGGGGCCCACTGAAGCTTTCTTT.